This is a list of T cell receptor beta chains from one sample in a study of cytotoxic CD8 clonotypes in ibrutinib-treated CLL. Sequenced by immunoSEQ multiplex PCR; TCRdb stores in-frame clones only, minus some. This repertoire shows roughly 200,000 clones, more than 75% found once; its top ten account for about an eighth. Sequencing was performed on PBMCs, taken after 12 months of ibrutinib treatment. The receptor set was obtained from a human donor with chronic lymphocytic leukemia. Both conserved end residues are part of each CDR3. The D gene is left open where the match is weak. A row's size may be missing; if present it is once, few, many or a size class.

D gene: TRBD1; clone size: NA; J gene: TRBJ2-7; V gene: TRBV7-9; CDR3 DNA: TGTGCCAGCAGCTCACAGGGGGCCGGATACGAGCAGTACTTC; CDR3 protein: CASSSQGAGYEQYF
D gene: NA; clone size: few; J gene: TRBJ2-1; V gene: TRBV9; CDR3 DNA: TGTGCCAGCAGCGTAGAGAGTCTCTCCTACAATGAGCAGTTCTTC; CDR3 protein: CASSVESLSYNEQFF
D gene: TRBD2; clone size: once; J gene: TRBJ2-1; V gene: TRBV7-9; CDR3 DNA: TGTGCCAGCAGCCCACACCGACTAGCCGGGACCTTTAATGAGCAGTTCTTC; CDR3 protein: CASSPHRLAGTFNEQFF
D gene: TRBD1; clone size: few; J gene: TRBJ1-2; V gene: TRBV6-1; CDR3 DNA: TGTGCCAGCAGTGAAGCCGGGACAGGGTTCGCTATGAGAGGCTACACCTTC; CDR3 protein: CASSEAGTGFAMRGYTF
D gene: NA; clone size: NA; J gene: TRBJ2-7; V gene: TRBV6-1; CDR3 DNA: TGTGCCAGCAGGGAGGGAACCGCGTTGGGAGAGCAGTACTTC; CDR3 protein: CASREGTALGEQYF
D gene: NA; clone size: NA; J gene: TRBJ1-5; V gene: TRBV30; CDR3 DNA: TGTGCCTGGACCAACGGGGGGCTTCAGCCCCAGCATTTT; CDR3 protein: CAWTNGGLQPQHF
D gene: TRBD1; clone size: NA; J gene: TRBJ1-4; V gene: TRBV30; CDR3 DNA: TGTGCCTGGAGTATGAACAGGGGTGGGGAAAAACTGTTTTTT; CDR3 protein: CAWSMNRGGEKLFF
D gene: TRBD2; clone size: NA; J gene: TRBJ2-7; V gene: TRBV5-4; CDR3 DNA: TGTGCCAGCAGCTTGGGGACTAGCGACTCCTACGAGCAGTACTTC; CDR3 protein: CASSLGTSDSYEQYF
D gene: TRBD1; clone size: NA; J gene: TRBJ2-7; V gene: TRBV7-8; CDR3 DNA: TGTGCCAGCAGAGAAGGACAGGGGGCCTACGAGCAGTACTTC; CDR3 protein: CASREGQGAYEQYF
D gene: NA; clone size: few; J gene: TRBJ1-5; V gene: TRBV9; CDR3 DNA: TGTGCCAGCAGCGTAGGGGACCGAGGGTTTCAGCCCCAGCATTTT; CDR3 protein: CASSVGDRGFQPQHF
D gene: NA; clone size: NA; J gene: TRBJ2-5; V gene: TRBV25-1; CDR3 DNA: TGTGCCAGCAGTGATCGGACACCTCGGGGAGAGACCCAGTACTTC; CDR3 protein: CASSDRTPRGETQYF
D gene: NA; clone size: NA; J gene: TRBJ2-1; V gene: TRBV2; CDR3 DNA: TGTGCCAGCAGTCCGGATCTAGGGCAAAGCGAGCAGTTCTTC; CDR3 protein: CASSPDLGQSEQFF
D gene: TRBD2; clone size: NA; J gene: TRBJ2-1; V gene: TRBV14; CDR3 DNA: TGTGCCAGCAGCCCGTTGGGGGGGAGCTCCTACAATGAGCAGTTCTTC; CDR3 protein: CASSPLGGSSYNEQFF
D gene: NA; clone size: NA; J gene: TRBJ2-5; V gene: TRBV5-1; CDR3 DNA: TGCGCCAGCAGCTCGGTCCTATGGCAAGAGACCCAGTACTTC; CDR3 protein: CASSSVLWQETQYF
D gene: NA; clone size: NA; J gene: TRBJ1-6; V gene: TRBV5-1; CDR3 DNA: TGCGCCAGCAGCGGCGGGACAAGTAATTCACCCCTCCACTTT; CDR3 protein: CASSGGTSNSPLHF
D gene: NA; clone size: NA; J gene: TRBJ2-6; V gene: TRBV15; CDR3 DNA: TGTGCCACCAGCAGAGATATTTCCGGGCCTTCAGGGGCTGGGGCCAACGTCCTGACTTTC; CDR3 protein: CATSRDISGPSGAGANVLTF
D gene: NA; clone size: few; J gene: TRBJ1-2; V gene: TRBV27; CDR3 DNA: TGTGCCAGCAGTTTAAAGGGTTCTAACTATGGCTACACCTTC; CDR3 protein: CASSLKGSNYGYTF
D gene: NA; clone size: NA; J gene: TRBJ1-2; V gene: TRBV4-1; CDR3 DNA: TGCGCCAGCAGCCAAGAAACCCGGCAGCTTGGCTACACCTTC; CDR3 protein: CASSQETRQLGYTF
D gene: NA; clone size: NA; J gene: TRBJ1-5; V gene: TRBV5-6; CDR3 DNA: TGTGCCAGCAGCTTGTTGATTAGCAGCAATCAGCCCCAGCATTTT; CDR3 protein: CASSLLISSNQPQHF
D gene: TRBD1; clone size: NA; J gene: TRBJ1-2; V gene: TRBV11-2; CDR3 DNA: TGTGCCAGCAGCTCGGACAGGGGAGCCTATGGCTACACCTTC; CDR3 protein: CASSSDRGAYGYTF
D gene: NA; clone size: few; J gene: TRBJ1-2; V gene: TRBV6-5; CDR3 DNA: TGTGCCAGCAGTTATTCAGGGTTTAATGGCTACACCTTC; CDR3 protein: CASSYSGFNGYTF
D gene: NA; clone size: once; J gene: TRBJ2-1; V gene: TRBV5-1; CDR3 DNA: TGCGCCAGCAGTCCCCTCCCGGGACGTTACAATGAGCAGTTCTTC; CDR3 protein: CASSPLPGRYNEQFF
D gene: TRBD1; clone size: few; J gene: TRBJ1-2; V gene: TRBV7-9; CDR3 DNA: TGTGCCAGCACCACAGGGGACTATGGCTACACCTTC; CDR3 protein: CASTTGDYGYTF
D gene: TRBD2; clone size: NA; J gene: TRBJ2-5; V gene: TRBV27; CDR3 DNA: TGTGCCAGCAGTCCACTAGCGGGAGGAGAGACCCAGTACTTC; CDR3 protein: CASSPLAGGETQYF
D gene: NA; clone size: NA; J gene: TRBJ1-2; V gene: TRBV5-4; CDR3 DNA: TGTGCCAGCAGCTTGTTCTTCTATGGCTACACCTTC; CDR3 protein: CASSLFFYGYTF
D gene: NA; clone size: NA; J gene: TRBJ2-7; V gene: TRBV19; CDR3 DNA: TGTGCCAGTAGTATTTTAGACTCCTCCTACGAGCAGTACTTC; CDR3 protein: CASSILDSSYEQYF
D gene: NA; clone size: NA; J gene: TRBJ1-1; V gene: TRBV30; CDR3 DNA: TGTGCCTGGAGGGGGTCGGGGGGCACTGAAGCTTTCTTT; CDR3 protein: CAWRGSGGTEAFF
D gene: NA; clone size: NA; J gene: TRBJ2-1; V gene: TRBV18; CDR3 DNA: TGTGCCAGCTCACGTTCACGCCAACATGAGCAGTTCTTC; CDR3 protein: CASSRSRQHEQFF
D gene: NA; clone size: once; J gene: TRBJ1-3; V gene: TRBV9; CDR3 DNA: TGTGCCAGCAGCTTTGGACAGTCAGGAAACACCATATATTTT; CDR3 protein: CASSFGQSGNTIYF
D gene: NA; clone size: NA; J gene: TRBJ2-5; V gene: TRBV11-1; CDR3 DNA: TGTGCCAGCAGCTTAGGGGTGATCCCAGTTGAGACCCAGTACTTC; CDR3 protein: CASSLGVIPVETQYF
D gene: NA; clone size: NA; J gene: TRBJ2-3; V gene: TRBV9; CDR3 DNA: TGTGCCAGCAGCGTAGGCCTTACGGGCACAGATACGCAGTATTTT; CDR3 protein: CASSVGLTGTDTQYF
D gene: NA; clone size: NA; J gene: TRBJ2-1; V gene: TRBV6-5; CDR3 DNA: TGTGCCAGTCATAGGGGGGGCCCCGTGTCAAATGAGCAGTTCTTC; CDR3 protein: CASHRGGPVSNEQFF
D gene: NA; clone size: NA; J gene: TRBJ2-2; V gene: TRBV9; CDR3 DNA: TGTGCCAGCAGCGTCCGCCGGGGCACCGGGGAGCTGTTTTTT; CDR3 protein: CASSVRRGTGELFF
D gene: NA; clone size: NA; J gene: TRBJ1-3; V gene: TRBV7-2; CDR3 DNA: TGTGCCAGCAGCTTAACTTCAGGGAGGCCAGACACCATATATTTT; CDR3 protein: CASSLTSGRPDTIYF
D gene: NA; clone size: NA; J gene: TRBJ1-3; V gene: TRBV9; CDR3 DNA: TGTGCCAGCAGCGTAGAGACGTTGGAGGGTTCTGGAAACACCATATATTTT; CDR3 protein: CASSVETLEGSGNTIYF
D gene: NA; clone size: many; J gene: TRBJ1-4; V gene: TRBV11-2; CDR3 DNA: TGTGCCAGCAGCTTAATTCAGGACGGAGTTCTGTTTTTT; CDR3 protein: CASSLIQDGVLFF
D gene: TRBD1; clone size: NA; J gene: TRBJ2-7; V gene: TRBV30; CDR3 DNA: TGTGCAGCTGGAGACAGGGAAAACGAGCAGTACTTC; CDR3 protein: CAAGDRENEQYF
D gene: TRBD2; clone size: few; J gene: TRBJ2-1; V gene: TRBV5-1; CDR3 DNA: TGCGCCAGCAGCTCGGGACTAGCGGGGTTTGAGCAGTTCTTC; CDR3 protein: CASSSGLAGFEQFF
D gene: NA; clone size: NA; J gene: TRBJ2-5; V gene: TRBV4-2; CDR3 DNA: TGTGCCAGCAGCCAAAAACGGGGTTCTCAAGAGACCCAGTACTTC; CDR3 protein: CASSQKRGSQETQYF
D gene: NA; clone size: NA; J gene: TRBJ1-2; V gene: TRBV20-1; CDR3 DNA: TGCAGTGCTAGGAGTTACTATGGCTACACCTTC; CDR3 protein: CSARSYYGYTF
D gene: TRBD2; clone size: NA; J gene: TRBJ2-1; V gene: TRBV7-6; CDR3 DNA: TGTGCCAGCAGCTTATCCAAGCGGGACCTCAATGAGCAGTTCTTC; CDR3 protein: CASSLSKRDLNEQFF
D gene: NA; clone size: few; J gene: TRBJ1-5; V gene: TRBV5-1; CDR3 DNA: TGCGCCAGCAGCCGCGACAGTACTGGCAATCAGCCCCAGCATTTT; CDR3 protein: CASSRDSTGNQPQHF
D gene: NA; clone size: once; J gene: TRBJ2-3; V gene: TRBV9; CDR3 DNA: TGTGCCAGCAGCGTCGGATGGGGGGGCCGGGATACGCAGTATTTT; CDR3 protein: CASSVGWGGRDTQYF
D gene: NA; clone size: once; J gene: TRBJ1-4; V gene: TRBV18; CDR3 DNA: TGTGCCAGCTCACCGACAGCAACTAATGAAAAACTGTTTTTT; CDR3 protein: CASSPTATNEKLFF
D gene: TRBD1; clone size: NA; J gene: TRBJ1-6; V gene: TRBV19; CDR3 DNA: TGTGCCAGTAACAGGGACAGGGGTAATTCACCCCTCCACTTT; CDR3 protein: CASNRDRGNSPLHF
D gene: NA; clone size: NA; J gene: TRBJ1-2; V gene: TRBV25-1; CDR3 DNA: TGTGCCAGCAGTGAGGGAACGGGGGAGGCTAACTATGGCTACACCTTC; CDR3 protein: CASSEGTGEANYGYTF
D gene: NA; clone size: NA; J gene: TRBJ2-3; V gene: TRBV5-4; CDR3 DNA: TGTGCCAGCAGCTCGGCCCGGGGGACAGATACGCAGTATTTT; CDR3 protein: CASSSARGTDTQYF
D gene: TRBD1; clone size: NA; J gene: TRBJ2-7; V gene: TRBV4-1; CDR3 DNA: TGCGCCAGCAGCCATCTACAGGGGGCTTCCTACGAGCAGTACTTC; CDR3 protein: CASSHLQGASYEQYF
D gene: NA; clone size: once; J gene: TRBJ2-3; V gene: TRBV20-1; CDR3 DNA: TGCAGTGCCCTACGCACAGATACGCAGTATTTT; CDR3 protein: CSALRTDTQYF
D gene: NA; clone size: NA; J gene: TRBJ2-3; V gene: TRBV9; CDR3 DNA: TGTGCCAGCAGCGTAAATCCGAGCGGGACAGGAGGGGCAGATACGCAGTATTTT; CDR3 protein: CASSVNPSGTGGADTQYF
D gene: NA; clone size: NA; J gene: TRBJ1-1; V gene: TRBV18; CDR3 DNA: TGTGCCAGCTCACCACGCGGGACGGATACGGGGAACACTGAAGCTTTCTTT; CDR3 protein: CASSPRGTDTGNTEAFF
D gene: TRBD2; clone size: NA; J gene: TRBJ2-3; V gene: TRBV12-5; CDR3 DNA: TGTGCTAGTGGTTTGGGACTAGCGGGGGCCTCTGTCGAAGATACGCAGTATTTT; CDR3 protein: CASGLGLAGASVEDTQYF
D gene: TRBD1; clone size: NA; J gene: TRBJ2-7; V gene: TRBV19; CDR3 DNA: TGTGCCAGTAGCACGGGACAGCTTTACGAGCAGTACTTC; CDR3 protein: CASSTGQLYEQYF
D gene: TRBD2; clone size: NA; J gene: TRBJ2-3; V gene: TRBV11-3; CDR3 DNA: TGTGCCAGCAGCTTAGAAGCGGGGGGGCAAACAGATACGCAGTATTTT; CDR3 protein: CASSLEAGGQTDTQYF
D gene: NA; clone size: NA; J gene: TRBJ2-3; V gene: TRBV5-1; CDR3 DNA: TGCGCCAGCAGCTCGGGGGGCCAAGATACGCAGTATTTT; CDR3 protein: CASSSGGQDTQYF